One and the same sample provided the 8 T cell receptor beta chains below, sequenced in a study of shared clonotypes between healthy human individuals. Here immunoSEQ multiplex PCR was the method, and the copy in TCRdb shows in-frame clones only, minus some. Of more than 900,000 clones in the sample, 75% to 80% were seen once. Input material: memory CD4+ T cells from PBMCs. Stated subset: CD45RA-negative fraction. Receptors originate from a man aged 18-30 years in good health. Some clones in this sample may be carry-over from other donors' samples.

This chain links TRBV14 with TRBJ2-7; D possibly matches TRBD1 or TRBD2 (5 bases each). V was clipped by 4 bases and J by 0 bases, with 7 bases between them. The CDR3 is made up of 13 amino acids. Germline V lookup: CDR1 SGHDN, CDR2 FVKESK. CDR3 DNA: TGTGCCAGCAGCCTTGGGACCTCCTACGAGCAGTACTTC. Translated: CASSLGTSYEQYF.

The CDR3 is CASRGSAYEQYF. The CDR3, as DNA: TGTGCCAGCAGAGGCTCAGCCTACGAGCAGTACTTC. This chain joins TRBV6-1 and TRBJ2-7; D is undetermined. Trimming removed 6 bases at V and 2 bases at J, with 8 bases between. Germline CDR1 is MNHNS and CDR2 is SASEGT. The CDR3 length is 12 residues.

In DNA, the CDR3 is TGCAGCGTCTCGATTGGGTCGGGGGAACAGCCCCAGCATTTT. Translating gives CSVSIGSGEQPQHF. V and J are TRBV29-1 and TRBJ1-5; D perhaps matches TRBD1 (5 bases). Trimming took 6 bases from V and 7 from J, leaving 19 bases between them. This CDR3 is 14 amino acids long. Germline V gives CDR1 SQVTM, CDR2 ANQGSEA.

This sequence joins TRBV5-1 and TRBJ2-5, with 10 nucleotides matching TRBD2. The CDR3 loop spans 15 amino acids. The germline V gene has CDR1 SGHRS and CDR2 YFSETQ. Germline trimming cut 0 bases from V and 5 bases from J; bases unmatched to any gene: 4. CDR3 sequence: CASSLVASGGETQYF. The DNA of the CDR3 is TGCGCCAGCAGCTTGGTGGCTAGCGGGGGCGAGACCCAGTACTTC.

J is TRBJ2-7 and V is TRBV7-3, with TRBD2 as a possible D gene (6 bases). This CDR3 has 15 residues. Deletions cut 0 bases from V and 3 bases from J, with 12 bases between. Germline assignment: CDR1 SGHTA and CDR2 FQGTGA. Written as DNA, the CDR3 is TGTGCCAGCAGCTTAACCGCGGGGTCGGGCTACGAGCAGTACTTC. Residues: CASSLTAGSGYEQYF.

J is TRBJ1-2 and V is TRBV11-2; D is undetermined. The CDR3 contains 12 residues. The germline V and J ends were trimmed by 3 bases and 3 bases, with 5 bases remaining between them. Germline V gene sequence: CDR1 SGHAT, CDR2 FQNNGV. The CDR3 protein is CASSLRDYGYTF. As DNA, the CDR3 is TGTGCCAGCAGCTTGAGGGACTATGGCTACACCTTC.

CDR3 loop: CASSLDGSEQFF. CDR3 coding DNA: TGTGCCAGCAGCTTAGATGGTTCTGAGCAGTTCTTC. The chain has TRBV11-3 and TRBJ2-1; no clear D gene. The V gene's germline CDR1 is SGHNT and CDR2 YENEEA. V was pared by 0 bases and J by 9 bases, with 6 bases between. This CDR3 has 12 amino acids.

Only a few counts were recorded for this clone. The chain carries TRBV10-3 and TRBJ1-1, with 7 bases identical to TRBD1. This CDR3 is built from 14 residues. After removal of 0 bases from V and 6 bases from J, the junction contained 4 bases not matched to a gene. Germline V gene lookup returns CDR1 ENHRY and CDR2 SYGVKD. CDR3 loop: CAISESTGRSEAFF. CDR3 DNA: TGTGCCATCAGTGAGTCGACAGGGAGGTCTGAAGCTTTCTTT.